The clone carrying this T cell receptor (beta chain) has ten or more counts. Its target is unknown. TCRdb re-called the multiplex PCR reads with MiXCR, one entry per CDR3 protein. The sample shows around 130,000 distinct CDR3 sequences, 21% of them seen only once. The sample comes from a study of breast tumors, draining lymph nodes, adjacent tissues. General observations from the study: Compared with lymph nodes, tumors were less diverse; compared with nontumor tissue, more. Findings are consistent with lymph node origin and intratumoral expansion of most tumor T cells.

V was shortened by 3 bases and J by 5 bases, with 11 bases between the two germline ends. Germline V lookup: CDR1 SGHAT, CDR2 FQNNGV. This CDR3 region has 14 residues. Breast cancer patients provided tissue from their axillary draining lymph nodes. The chain uses TRBV11-2 and TRBJ2-1; D remains ambiguous. Sequencing was performed on axillary lymph node tissue. The TCR originated in a female donor with breast cancer. Some clones in this sample may be carry-over from other donors' samples. CDR3 loop: CASSFLKPDNEQFF. In nucleotides, the CDR3 is TGTGCCAGCAGCTTTCTTAAACCCGACAATGAGCAGTTCTTC.